The entry that follows covers one TCR beta chain sequence. An end of the junction does not agree with germline; a read error may underlie this. This specimen belongs to a study of cytomegalovirus exposure and HLA in healthy donors. The length of the CDR3 is 15 residues. Germline assignment: CDR1 SGHDT and CDR2 YYEEEE. 13 Jbeta primers and 60 Vbeta primers were used for the PCR. Assay used: immunoSEQ multiplex PCR; TCRdb lists only in-frame clones, some missing. The sample has over 120,000 clones, roughly 71% seen once; the top ten hold roughly 7.3%. Donors had nominal health at sampling but likely had unrecorded immune exposures.

The specimen sequenced was PBMCs. The receptor was isolated from a young man in good health and CMV-seronegative. This rearrangement joins TRBV5-6 to TRBJ2-3; D may be TRBD1 (7 bases). The CDR3, as DNA: TGTGCCAGCACCTTCTTGGTTGGGACAGAATACCGGGGGCTCTTT. Protein sequence: CASTFLVGTEYRGLF.